This T cell receptor beta chain is from a study of metastatic and nonmetastatic thyroid tumors. This CDR3 spans 11 amino acids. Germline V lookup: CDR1 ENHRY, CDR2 SYGVKD. V was shortened by 8 bases and J by 6 bases, with 11 bases between the two germline ends. This clone was seen more than once but under ten times. TCRdb re-called clones via MiXCR from the PCR reads. Of around 50,000 clones listed, 25% to 35% are singletons. The entire patient cohort was treatment-naive prior to thyroid surgery. This chain links TRBV10-3 with TRBJ2-7; D gene ambiguous. The specimen was blood. The clonotype originates from a female donor with papillary thyroid cancer or a benign thyroid nodule (not recorded which). Some clones in this sample may be carry-over from other donors' samples. This chain's CDR3 is CAISGSREQYF. The CDR3 DNA reads TGTGCCATCTCGGGCTCGCGCGAGCAGTACTTC.